The 13 T cell receptor beta chains given below trace back to one sample, sequenced in a study of cytomegalovirus exposure and HLA in healthy donors. It was with 60 Vbeta and 13 Jbeta primers that the PCR ran. The assay was immunoSEQ multiplex PCR, and TCRdb's table has in-frame clones only and misses some. The sample yields 150,000 or so clones, 70% to 85% seen once. Input material: PBMCs. Receptor source: a man aged 50 to 60 in good health and CMV-seropositive.

This chain uses TRBV15 with TRBJ2-7, with D perhaps matching TRBD2 (6 bases). Germline CDR1 and CDR2: LNHNV and YYDKDF (reference sequence). The CDR3 has 13 residues. V dropped 0 bases and J dropped 9 bases, with 12 bases sitting between them. The CDR3 nucleotides are TGTGCCACCAGCAGAGAAAGGGTGGGAGGGCAGTACTTC. Encoded protein: CATSRERVGGQYF.

This chain links TRBV5-1 with TRBJ2-3; 12 nucleotides line up with TRBD2. The germline V gene encodes CDR1 SGHRS and CDR2 YFSETQ. This CDR3 is built from 17 residues. After removal of 4 bases from V and 0 bases from J, the junction contained 6 bases not matched to a gene. CDR3 DNA sequence: TGCGCCAGCAGCGACGGGACTAGCGGGCCAAGCACAGATACGCAGTATTTT. This encodes CASSDGTSGPSTDTQYF. Drawing the rest from reference TRBV5-1 and TRBJ2-3, the complete variable domain is KAGVTQTPRYLIKTRGQQVTLSCSPISGHRSVSWYQQTPGQGLQFLFEYFSETQRNKGNFPGRFSGRQFSNSRSEMNVSTLELGDSALYLCASSDGTSGPSTDTQYFGPGTRLTVL.

The CDR3 DNA reads TGCAGCGGCGAACTAGGAGCAGATACGCAGTATTTT. Translated: CSGELGADTQYF. The chain links TRBV29-1 to TRBJ2-3, with D perhaps TRBD2 (5 bases). Germline CDR1 SQVTM, CDR2 ANQGSEA. CDR3 length equals 12 residues. Trimming stripped 7 bases from V and 4 bases from J, with 12 bases between.

About this clone: No conserved phenylalanine or tryptophan ends this CDR3, so it is likely a read error. The rearrangement links TRBV9 to TRBJ1-2; 9 bases align to TRBD1. The CDR3 contains 14 residues. Per the germline V gene, CDR1 is SGDLS and CDR2 is YYNGEE. The trim removed 0 bases at V and 4 bases at J, leaving 1 base unmatched. The CDR3 DNA sequence: TGTGCCAGCAGCGTAGAGGGACAGGGCTATGGCTACACCCTC. Translated, it gives CASSVEGQGYGYTL.

This chain joins TRBV4-1 and TRBJ1-2; TRBD1 might be the D (6 bases). Trimming cost V 0 bases and J 6 bases, with 29 bases left between them. This CDR3 is built from 20 residues. The germline V gene has CDR1 MGHRA and CDR2 YSYEKL. The CDR3 sequence is CASSQERGTVQGPIPHGYTF. In nucleotides, the CDR3 is TGCGCCAGCAGCCAAGAGCGTGGTACGGTTCAGGGGCCAATTCCTCATGGCTACACCTTC.

V and J are TRBV5-6 and TRBJ2-2; 12 bases line up with TRBD1. The CDR3 covers 17 residues. CDR1 is SGHDT, CDR2 YYEEEE, per germline. Trimming removed 4 bases from V and 4 bases from J; junction bases left unmatched: 8. The CDR3 sequence is CASSGPGQGASTGELFF. The CDR3 bases are TGTGCCAGCAGCGGTCCGGGACAGGGGGCTAGCACCGGGGAGCTGTTTTTT. Full variable domain (rest looked up from reference TRBV5-6 and TRBJ2-2): DAGVTQSPTHLIKTRGQQVTLRCSPKSGHDTVSWYQQALGQGPQFIFQYYEEEERQRGNFPDRFSGHQFPNYSSELNVNALLLGDSALYLCASSGPGQGASTGELFFGEGSRLTVL.

The chain joins TRBV19 to TRBJ2-1; TRBD2 aligns across 7 bases. With V trimmed by 7 bases and J by 2 bases, 5 bases remained unmatched. The CDR3 extends over 14 amino acids. The V gene's germline CDR1 is LNHDA and CDR2 SQIVND (reference sequence). CDR3 amino acids: CASNRAGPYNEQFF. The DNA of the CDR3 is TGTGCCAGTAATAGAGCGGGGCCCTACAATGAGCAGTTCTTC.

This chain connects TRBV15 to TRBJ1-2; possible D gene TRBD1, 6 bases. V lost 1 base to trimming and J lost 2 bases, with 20 bases between them. The CDR3 covers 18 residues. Germline V gene sequence: CDR1 LNHNV, CDR2 YYDKDF (reference sequence). The CDR3 reads CATSRVTGFGSKNYGYTF. CDR3 in DNA: TGTGCCACCAGCAGAGTCACAGGGTTTGGTTCTAAAAACTATGGCTACACCTTC.

This sequence joins TRBV5-1 and TRBJ1-1; 11 bases agree with TRBD1. Germline trimming cut 3 bases from V and 1 base from J; bases unmatched to any gene: 5. Germline assignment: CDR1 SGHRS and CDR2 YFSETQ. The length of the CDR3 is 16 residues. CDR3 region: CASSSGQGARNTEAFF. CDR3 sequence (DNA): TGCGCCAGCAGCTCAGGACAGGGGGCTAGGAACACTGAAGCTTTCTTT.

This clone has a handful of counts. The CDR3 region is CASSPNGEKLFF. CDR3 coding DNA: TGTGCCAGCAGCCCCAACGGTGAAAAACTGTTTTTT. The chain joins TRBV27 to TRBJ1-4, with D unresolved. V was shortened by 6 bases and J by 7 bases, with 9 bases between the two germline ends. Germline loops: CDR1 MNHEY, CDR2 SMNVEV (reference sequence). CDR3 length: 12 residues.

This rearrangement joins TRBV7-6 to TRBJ1-2, with D tentatively TRBD1 (6 bases). The CDR3 is 14 residues long. Germline CDR1 SGHVS, CDR2 FNYEAQ. The germline V and J ends were trimmed by 5 bases and 4 bases, with 14 bases remaining between them. The CDR3 coding sequence is TGTGCCAGCAGCCCAGCTCCAGGGGCCTATGGCTACACCTTC. Translated: CASSPAPGAYGYTF.

The sample holds a few counts of this clone. This CDR3 is CASSQASSYEQYF. As DNA, the CDR3 is TGCGCCAGCAGCCAAGCCAGTTCCTACGAGCAGTACTTC. The chain joins TRBV4-1 to TRBJ2-7, with D unclear. The CDR3 extends over 13 amino acids. Germline CDR1 is MGHRA and CDR2 is YSYEKL. V lost 1 base to trimming and J lost 1 base, with 5 bases between them.

This clone has only a few counts. This chain joins TRBV27 and TRBJ1-1, with 7 bases that match TRBD1. The CDR3 extends over 14 amino acids. V was pared by 5 bases and J by 0 bases, with 3 bases of the junction left unmatched. CDR1 MNHEY and CDR2 SMNVEV come from the germline V gene (reference sequence). The CDR3: CASSGGTVNTEAFF. The CDR3 coding sequence is TGTGCCAGCAGTGGCGGGACAGTGAACACTGAAGCTTTCTTT.